This T cell receptor beta chain stems from a study of early T cells in non-severe SARS-CoV-2 infection. Study-level background: The input, bulk RNA from unsorted whole blood, was sequenced, and chains were unpaired.

Study-level findings and limits: Anti-spike CD8 responses were favored in VDJdb matching, and private and CD4 specificities were missed.

Per germline, CDR1 DFQATT and CDR2 SNEGSKA (reference sequence). With V trimmed by 5 bases and J by 4 bases, 6 bases remained unmatched. The CDR3 totals 15 residues. This clonotype was found a few times. Its antigen is undetermined. The TCR library protocol was used to attach unique molecular identifiers. These identifiers were attached to individual cDNA molecules. TCRdb ran MiXCR on the 5' RACE reads and lists one entry per CDR3 protein. The table lists approximately 84,000 distinct CDR3 sequences, 14% to 15% of them singletons. The sequence was obtained from an adult who was a healthcare worker with PCR-confirmed SARS-CoV-2 infection or an uninfected control (not recorded which). The chain has TRBV20-1 and TRBJ2-1; TRBD2 aligns across 12 bases. Sequenced sample: whole blood. In DNA, the CDR3 is TGCAGTGCTCCTTTCGGACTAGCGGGGTACAATGAGCAGTTCTTC. Translated: CSAPFGLAGYNEQFF.